These 32 T cell receptor beta chains were all obtained from the same sample, sequenced in a study of cytomegalovirus exposure and HLA in healthy donors (dated by TCRdb to 2016 to 2017). The library was made by the immunoSEQ multiplex PCR assay. For the multiplex PCR, a mixture combining 60 forward primers for TCR Vbeta segments and 13 reverse primers for TCR Jbeta segments was used. In TCRdb, the immuneACCESS table is reduced to in-frame sequences with V and J assigned. These tables do not hold every clone; where another copy was compared, an unresolved V gene accounts for under half, and the others remain unexplained. The sample records some 140,000 clones, about four fifths of which are singletons. About 3.4% of the sample goes to the ten largest clones. Sequencing used PBMCs. These receptors all stem from a female donor in good health and CMV-seronegative.

The chain is built from TRBV6-1 and TRBJ1-1, with TRBD1 matching 8 bases. This CDR3 spans 15 amino acids. The junction had 6 bases not matched to a gene; V was cut back by 3 bases and J by 3 bases. Germline lookup yields CDR1 MNHNS and CDR2 SASEGT. The CDR3 region has the DNA TGTGCCAGCAGTGACTCGGACAGGGATGACACTGAAGCTTTCTTT. Amino acids: CASSDSDRDDTEAFF.

The V and J genes are TRBV28 and TRBJ1-6; 8 bases agree with TRBD1. Germline V gene lookup returns CDR1 MDHEN and CDR2 SYDVKM. V lost 6 bases and J lost 10; bases outside the gene matches: 8. This CDR3 has 14 amino acids. The CDR3 DNA reads TGTGCCAGCAGCCTACAGGGGGATCAGTCACCCCTCCACTTT. Its translation: CASSLQGDQSPLHF.

The chain employs TRBV5-1 and TRBJ2-1, with 13 bases that match TRBD2. V shed 0 bases, J shed 5 bases, and the junction held 2 bases outside the gene matches. Germline assignment: CDR1 SGHRS and CDR2 YFSETQ. CDR3 length: 16 residues. This chain's CDR3 is CASSLGLAGGDNEQFF. The CDR3, as DNA: TGCGCCAGCAGCTTGGGACTAGCGGGAGGAGACAATGAGCAGTTCTTC.

The CDR3 coding sequence is TGCAGCGTTGAAGACAGGGGCGGTGCAACTAATGAAAAACTGTTTTTT. This gives the protein CSVEDRGGATNEKLFF. The chain employs TRBV29-1 and TRBJ1-4; TRBD1 might be the D (6 bases). The CDR3 is made up of 16 amino acids. Germline CDR1 reads SQVTM; CDR2 reads ANQGSEA. Trimming pared 0 bases from V and 0 bases from J, leaving 11 bases between.

This chain joins TRBV27 and TRBJ2-2; TRBD2 matches at 7 bases. The CDR3 spans 14 residues. The V and J ends lost 6 bases and 6 bases, in that order; junction bases with no gene match: 7. From germline, CDR1 is MNHEY and CDR2 SMNVEV (reference sequence). The CDR3 reads CASSYGGVAGELFF. Written as DNA, the CDR3 is TGTGCCAGCAGCTATGGGGGGGTGGCCGGGGAGCTGTTTTTT.

The chain carries TRBV7-9 and TRBJ1-1, with D possibly matching TRBD1 (6 bases). The CDR3 is 16 residues long. Germline assignment: CDR1 SEHNR and CDR2 FQNEAQ (reference sequence). V gave up 5 bases and J gave up 0 bases, with 16 bases separating them. The CDR3 DNA reads TGTGCCAGCAGCCACGGTAGGGGGTCACTGAACACTGAAGCTTTCTTT. Its translation is CASSHGRGSLNTEAFF. Filled out from reference TRBV7-9 and TRBJ1-1, the complete variable domain reads DTGVSQNPRHKITKRGQNVTFRCDPISEHNRLYWYRQTLGQGPEFLTYFQNEAQLEKSRLLSDRFSAERPKGSFSTLEIQRTEQGDSAMYLCASSHGRGSLNTEAFFGQGTRLTVV.

The V and J genes are TRBV19 and TRBJ1-6, with a weak D call TRBD1 (6 bases). Trimming took 5 bases from V and 10 from J, leaving 12 bases between them. Germline values: CDR1 LNHDA, CDR2 SQIVND (reference sequence). This CDR3 spans 13 amino acids. The CDR3 region is CASSVNRDSPLHF. CDR3 nucleotide sequence: TGTGCCAGTAGTGTAAACAGGGACTCACCCCTCCACTTT.

V and J are TRBV28 and TRBJ2-2, with 9 positions matching TRBD2. This CDR3 is 14 amino acids long. Germline V gene sequence: CDR1 MDHEN, CDR2 SYDVKM. J gave up 5 bases and V 5 bases, and 3 bases lay outside the gene matches. The CDR3 reads CASSLSGGTGELFF. CDR3 DNA sequence: TGTGCCAGCAGTCTCAGCGGGGGGACCGGGGAGCTGTTTTTT.

The chain couples TRBV11-3 to TRBJ1-2; D is possibly TRBD1 (5 bases). The CDR3 covers 12 residues. Per germline, CDR1 SGHNT and CDR2 YENEEA. V was clipped by 5 bases and J by 8 bases, with 12 bases between them. The chain's CDR3 is CASSLDISGYTF. The CDR3 DNA is TGTGCCAGCAGCCTGGACATATCCGGCTACACCTTC.

The V call is TRBV7-9, the J call TRBJ1-2; 7 nucleotides line up with TRBD1. Trimming removed 7 bases from V and 0 bases from J; junction bases left unmatched: 17. CDR1 SEHNR and CDR2 FQNEAQ come from the germline V gene (reference sequence). This CDR3 contains 18 residues. This CDR3 is CASISRGGLDRANYGYTF. The CDR3 DNA reads TGTGCCAGCATCAGCCGCGGGGGGCTCGACAGGGCTAACTATGGCTACACCTTC.

The chain uses TRBV13 and TRBJ2-7; D not certain. The germline CDR1 and CDR2 sequences are PRHDT and FYEKMQ (reference sequence). Trimming removed 0 bases at V and 1 base at J, with 4 bases between. This CDR3 contains 13 residues. This chain's CDR3 is CASSLGSSYEQYF. In DNA form, the CDR3 reads TGTGCCAGCAGCTTAGGATCTTCCTACGAGCAGTACTTC. Together with reference TRBV13 and TRBJ2-7, the CDR3 gives the full variable domain: AAGVIQSPRHLIKEKRETATLKCYPIPRHDTVYWYQQGPGQDPQFLISFYEKMQSDKGSIPDRFSAQQFSDYHSELNMSSLELGDSALYFCASSLGSSYEQYFGPGTRLTVT.

Turning to this clone: The sample contains more than one DNA sequence encoding this CDR3. The chain links TRBV5-1 to TRBJ2-7; maybe TRBD2 (6 bases). The CDR3 sequence is 13 residues long. The ends were cut back, 0 bases at V and 4 bases at J, with 8 bases in the middle. From germline, CDR1 is SGHRS and CDR2 YFSETQ. This CDR3 reads CASSLAAGYEQYF. The CDR3 DNA reads as TGCGCCAGCAGCTTGGCCGCGGGATACGAGCAGTACTTC.

The chain recombines TRBV29-1 with TRBJ2-3; perhaps TRBD1 as D (6 bases). The CDR3 spans 13 residues. Germline-derived CDR1 and CDR2 are SQVTM and ANQGSEA. The ends were cut back, 8 bases at V and 1 base at J, with 13 bases in the middle. The CDR3, as DNA: TGCAGCCCCTGGGGGCGCGGCACAGATACGCAGTATTTT. It translates to CSPWGRGTDTQYF.

The genes are TRBV29-1 and TRBJ1-1; 7 bases fit TRBD1. The length of the CDR3 is 12 residues. V lost 4 bases, J lost 3 bases, and 2 bases stayed unmatched. The V gene's germline CDR1 is SQVTM and CDR2 ANQGSEA. This CDR3 reads CSVVRGDTEAFF. The CDR3 nucleotides are TGCAGCGTTGTCAGGGGGGACACTGAAGCTTTCTTT. Using reference TRBV29-1 and TRBJ1-1 for the parts outside the CDR3, the full variable domain is SAVISQKPSRDICQRGTSLTIQCQVDSQVTMMFWYRQQPGQSLTLIATANQGSEATYESGFVIDKFPISRPNLTFSTLTVSNMSPEDSSIYLCSVVRGDTEAFFGQGTRLTVV.

V is TRBV27 and J is TRBJ2-3; 12 nucleotides line up with TRBD2. The junction had 4 bases not matched to a gene; V was cut back by 6 bases and J by 3 bases. CDR1 and CDR2 (germline): MNHEY, SMNVEV (reference sequence). This CDR3 is built from 15 residues. CDR3: CASSHLAGGTDTQYF. The CDR3 bases are TGTGCCAGCAGCCACCTAGCGGGGGGGACAGATACGCAGTATTTT.

The chain is built from TRBV19 and TRBJ1-3; D remains unclear. Germline CDR1 and CDR2: LNHDA and SQIVND (reference sequence). Trimming left V 1 base short and J 0 bases short, with 10 bases between. The CDR3 runs to 16 residues. CDR3 in amino acids: CASSIGRVSSGNTIYF. Here the CDR3 DNA reads TGTGCCAGTAGTATAGGGAGGGTAAGCTCTGGAAACACCATATATTTT.

V and J are TRBV6-6 and TRBJ1-4; tentatively, D is TRBD1 (6 bases). The V gene lost 0 bases and the J gene lost 8 bases, with 10 bases spanning the gap. The CDR3 loop spans 14 amino acids. Germline CDR1 and CDR2: MNHNY and SVGAGI (reference sequence). The CDR3 nucleotides are TGTGCCAGCAGTTACTCGCCCGACAGGGAAAAACTGTTTTTT. Translation: CASSYSPDREKLFF.

The chain joins TRBV6-6 to TRBJ2-1; D gene ambiguous. The germline V gene encodes CDR1 MNHNY and CDR2 SVGAGI (reference sequence). V was pared by 3 bases and J by 1 base, with 4 bases between. The CDR3 loop spans 13 amino acids. The CDR3 here is CASSYESYNEQFF. In DNA, the CDR3 is TGTGCCAGCAGTTATGAGTCCTACAATGAGCAGTTCTTC.

The rearrangement joins TRBV15 to TRBJ2-4; tentatively, D is TRBD2 (5 bases). CDR1 and CDR2 from the germline V gene are LNHNV and YYDKDF (reference sequence). V lost 3 bases, J lost 10 bases, and 13 bases lay in between. The CDR3 runs 13 residues. CDR3 residues: CATSSSSRGIQYF. The CDR3, as DNA: TGTGCCACCAGCAGCTCCTCTCGAGGGATTCAGTACTTC.

The rearrangement uses TRBV19 and TRBJ1-1; tentative D call: TRBD1 (5 bases). This CDR3 spans 14 amino acids. V lost 2 bases and J 4 bases, leaving 11 bases between the germline ends. Per the germline V gene, CDR1 is LNHDA and CDR2 is SQIVND (reference sequence). This CDR3 reads CASSIQRGGTEAFF. For the CDR3, the DNA is TGTGCCAGTAGTATACAAAGGGGAGGCACTGAAGCTTTCTTT.

The rearrangement links TRBV30 to TRBJ1-3, with D possibly TRBD1 on 6 matching bases. V was cut by 2 bases and J by 6 bases, with 11 bases left in between. CDR1 is GTSNPN, CDR2 SVGIG, per germline (reference sequence). This CDR3 comprises 13 residues. In nucleotides, the CDR3 is TGTGCCTGGAGTACAGGGAACGAAAACACCATATATTTT. It specifies CAWSTGNENTIYF.

J is TRBJ1-6 and V is TRBV4-1; D gene uncertain. V was clipped by 1 base and J by 5 bases, with 9 bases between them. The length of the CDR3 is 15 residues. Germline loops: CDR1 MGHRA, CDR2 YSYEKL. CDR3 amino acids: CASSQGPQDNSPLHF. DNA of the CDR3: TGCGCCAGCAGCCAAGGGCCGCAGGATAATTCACCCCTCCACTTT.

The chain uses TRBV10-1 and TRBJ1-2, with no clear D. This CDR3 contains 13 residues. V was trimmed by 0 bases and J by 3 bases, leaving 5 bases between them. From germline, CDR1 is WNHNN and CDR2 SYGVQD (reference sequence). This CDR3 is CASSESTDYGYTF. The CDR3 DNA sequence: TGCGCCAGCAGTGAGTCAACGGACTATGGCTACACCTTC.

V is TRBV5-1 and J is TRBJ1-6; no firm D call. Germline CDR1 reads SGHRS; CDR2 reads YFSETQ. The CDR3 loop spans 14 amino acids. Trimming removed 5 bases at V and 5 bases at J, with 11 bases between. The CDR3 spells CASSPGNNNSPLHF. CDR3 in DNA: TGCGCCAGCAGTCCGGGTAACAATAATTCACCCCTCCACTTT.

The V and J genes are TRBV28 and TRBJ2-4; tentative D call: TRBD1 (6 bases). Looked up from germline, CDR1 is MDHEN and CDR2 is SYDVKM. V was cut by 5 bases and J by 0 bases, with 14 bases left in between. The CDR3 totals 16 residues. Here the CDR3 reads CASSPPGTLAKNIQYF. CDR3 sequence (DNA): TGTGCCAGCAGTCCCCCCGGGACACTAGCCAAAAACATTCAGTACTTC.

The V gene is TRBV7-2, the J gene TRBJ2-1, with D hard to call. V was shortened by 3 bases and J by 4 bases, with 13 bases between the two germline ends. CDR3 length equals 15 residues. Per the germline V gene, CDR1 is SGHTA and CDR2 is FQGNSA. The CDR3 loop reads CASSLRQTPYNEQFF. The CDR3 DNA follows: TGTGCCAGCAGCTTGCGACAAACCCCATACAATGAGCAGTTCTTC.

This rearrangement joins TRBV30 to TRBJ2-1; D perhaps matches TRBD2 (6 bases). The CDR3 totals 16 residues. The V end was cut by 3 bases, the J end by 2 bases, with 17 bases between. CDR1 and CDR2 (germline): GTSNPN, SVGIG (reference sequence). CDR3 loop: CAWRAYSGDPYNEQFF. As DNA, the CDR3 is TGTGCCTGGAGAGCATATAGCGGTGACCCCTACAATGAGCAGTTCTTC.

The V and J genes are TRBV7-2 and TRBJ2-7; no reliable D call. The CDR3 has 13 residues. Germline lookup yields CDR1 SGHTA and CDR2 FQGNSA. The germline V and J ends were trimmed by 2 bases and 6 bases, with 11 bases remaining between them. CDR3 in DNA: TGTGCCAGCAGCTTACCCGGGTTGACCGAGCAGTACTTC. The encoded protein is CASSLPGLTEQYF. The full variable domain, in which reference TRBV7-2 and TRBJ2-7 provide the parts outside the CDR3, is GAGVSQSPSNKVTEKGKDVELRCDPISGHTALYWYRQSLGQGLEFLIYFQGNSAPDKSGLPSDRFSAERTGGSVSTLTIQRTQQEDSAVYLCASSLPGLTEQYFGPGTRLTVT.

The chain is built from TRBV6-6 and TRBJ1-1, with D maybe TRBD1 (6 bases). Trimming took off 2 bases at V and 2 bases at J, with 15 bases between the two ends. The CDR3 runs to 16 residues. Germline V gives CDR1 MNHNY, CDR2 SVGAGI (reference sequence). The CDR3, as DNA: TGTGCCAGCAGTTACCCCGGACAGAGGCGAAACACTGAAGCTTTCTTT. Protein sequence: CASSYPGQRRNTEAFF.

V and J are TRBV7-2 and TRBJ2-7; TRBD1 matches at 9 bases. The V gene end was trimmed by 5 bases and the J gene end by 6 bases; junction bases not matched to a gene: 11. This CDR3 contains 15 residues. Per germline, CDR1 SGHTA and CDR2 FQGNSA. The CDR3 region is CASSPQGQTGGEQYF. CDR3 nucleotides: TGTGCCAGCAGCCCCCAGGGGCAGACAGGGGGCGAGCAGTACTTC.

The chain uses TRBV11-3 and TRBJ2-3; TRBD1 is a possible D gene (5 bases). CDR1 and CDR2 (germline): SGHNT, YENEEA. This CDR3 has 14 residues. The V and J ends lost 1 base and 4 bases respectively, with 9 bases between them. CDR3 residues: CASSLARGSDTQYF. The CDR3 nucleotides are TGTGCCAGCAGCTTAGCTAGGGGCTCAGATACGCAGTATTTT.

The chain joins TRBV7-9 to TRBJ1-1; D perhaps matches TRBD1 (5 bases). The CDR3 spans 13 residues. V dropped 7 bases and J dropped 0 bases, with 9 bases sitting between them. Germline-derived CDR1 and CDR2 are SEHNR and FQNEAQ (reference sequence). CDR3 coding DNA: TGTGCCAGCACTTGGGGGGTGAACACTGAAGCTTTCTTT. Amino acid sequence: CASTWGVNTEAFF.